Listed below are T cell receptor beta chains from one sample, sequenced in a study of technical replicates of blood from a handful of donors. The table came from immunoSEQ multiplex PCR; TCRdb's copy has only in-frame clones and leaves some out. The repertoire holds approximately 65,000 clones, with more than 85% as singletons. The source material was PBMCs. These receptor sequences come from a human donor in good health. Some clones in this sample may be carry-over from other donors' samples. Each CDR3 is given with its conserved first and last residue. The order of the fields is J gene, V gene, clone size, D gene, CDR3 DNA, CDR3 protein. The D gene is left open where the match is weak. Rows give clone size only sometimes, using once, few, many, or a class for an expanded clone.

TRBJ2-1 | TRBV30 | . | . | TGTGCCTGGAGTCCCAGCTCCTACAATGAGCAGTTCTTC | CAWSPSSYNEQFF
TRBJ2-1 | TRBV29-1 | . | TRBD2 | TGCAGCGTTGACCGCGGGAGGGCCTACAATGAGCAGTTCTTC | CSVDRGRAYNEQFF
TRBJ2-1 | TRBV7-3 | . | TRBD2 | TGTGCCAGCAGCTTAGGCGGGAGTAACTCCTACAATGAGCAGTTCTTC | CASSLGGSNSYNEQFF
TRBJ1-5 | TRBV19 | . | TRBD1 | TGTGCCAGTACCCCGGGACAGGGGGGTTATCAGCCCCAGCATTTT | CASTPGQGGYQPQHF
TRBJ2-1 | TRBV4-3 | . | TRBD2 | TGCGCCAGCAGCCAAGACGGGACTAGCGGTTACAATGAGCAGTTCTTC | CASSQDGTSGYNEQFF
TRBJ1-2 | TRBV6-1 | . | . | TGTGCCAGCAAAACGGGAAGCTACTATGGCTACACCTTC | CASKTGSYYGYTF
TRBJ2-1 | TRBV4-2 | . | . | TGTGCCAGCAGCCAAGGAGGCGAGCTTGAGCAGTTCTTC | CASSQGGELEQFF
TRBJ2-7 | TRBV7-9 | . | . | TGTGCCAGCAGCTTAGGGGGCAGGGGACAAGACGAGCAGTACTTC | CASSLGGRGQDEQYF
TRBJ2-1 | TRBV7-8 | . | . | TGTGCCAGCAGCCCCGTTCTCCTGGCGGGATTCTACAATGAGCAGTTCTTC | CASSPVLLAGFYNEQFF
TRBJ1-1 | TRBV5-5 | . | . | TGTGCCAGCAGCTTTCCGGGGTTGGCTTTCTTT | CASSFPGLAFF
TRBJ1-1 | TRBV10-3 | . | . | TGTGCCATCCAGCGGGGTGACACTGAAGCTTTCTTT | CAIQRGDTEAFF
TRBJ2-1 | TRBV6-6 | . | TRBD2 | TGTGCCAGCAGTCCGGCGACTAGCGGGCACTACAATGAGCAGTTCTTC | CASSPATSGHYNEQFF
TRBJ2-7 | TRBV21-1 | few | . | TGTGCCAGCAGCCCGAGACTAGCGGGATCGGGGCAGCAGTACTTC | CASSPRLAGSGQQYF
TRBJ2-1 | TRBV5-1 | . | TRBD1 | TGCGCCAGCTCGACAGGGCCGTGGAATGAGCAGTTCTTC | CASSTGPWNEQFF
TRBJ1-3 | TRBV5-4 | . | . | TGTGCCAGCAGCTTGGTGGGGGGAGCTGGAAACACCATATATTTT | CASSLVGGAGNTIYF
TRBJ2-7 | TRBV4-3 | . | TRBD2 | TGCGCCAGCAGCCCCCGGCGGGGGGGATACTACGAGCAGTACTTC | CASSPRRGGYYEQYF
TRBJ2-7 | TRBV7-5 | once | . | TGTGTCAGAAGTCGATCCTGGAGGGCAATGACAACCTCCTACGAGCAGTACTTC | CVRSRSWRAMTTSYEQYF
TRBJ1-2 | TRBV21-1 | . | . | TGTGCCAGGAGGACACTGCACAGTTGGTATGGCTACACCTTC | CARRTLHSWYGYTF
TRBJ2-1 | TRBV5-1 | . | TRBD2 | TGCGCCAGCAGCATGACTAGCGGGGGAACTGAGCAGTTCTTC | CASSMTSGGTEQFF
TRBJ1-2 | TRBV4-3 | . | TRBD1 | TGCGCCAGCAGCCAGGGTCGACAGGGATCTAACTATGGCTACACCTTC | CASSQGRQGSNYGYTF
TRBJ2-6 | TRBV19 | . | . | TGTGCCAGTAGTATGATACAGTGGCGTAGTGGTACGACTGAGGGTAGCTCTGGGGCCAACGTCCTGACTTTC | CASSMIQWRSGTTEGSSGANVLTF
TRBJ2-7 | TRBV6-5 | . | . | TGTGCCAGCAGTTACAGCACAGGGCCGTACGAGCAGTACTTC | CASSYSTGPYEQYF
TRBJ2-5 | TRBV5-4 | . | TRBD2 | TGTGCCAGCAGCTTGGGGGGGCTAGCGGGAGAAGGGAGGCAAGAGACCCAGTACTTC | CASSLGGLAGEGRQETQYF
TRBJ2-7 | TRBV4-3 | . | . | TGCGCCAGCAGCCAAGATCGGGGTTTCTACGAGCAGTACTTC | CASSQDRGFYEQYF
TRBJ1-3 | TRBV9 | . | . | TGTGCCAGCAGCGGGTTTCATGGGGCAAACTCTGGAAACACCATATATTTT | CASSGFHGANSGNTIYF
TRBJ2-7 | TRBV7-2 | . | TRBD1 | TGTGCCAGTTGGGGACAGGGGGAGTACGAGCAGTACTTC | CASWGQGEYEQYF
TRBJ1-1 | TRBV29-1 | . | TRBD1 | TGCAGCGTGGGACAGGGGAACACTGAAGCTTTCTTT | CSVGQGNTEAFF
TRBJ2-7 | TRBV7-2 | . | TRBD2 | TGTGCCAGCAGCTCCCCTGGACTAGCCCGCTCCTACGAGCAGTACTTC | CASSSPGLARSYEQYF
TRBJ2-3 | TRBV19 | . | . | TGTGCCAGTAGTATAGGCGCAGGTCCCGATACGCAGTATTTT | CASSIGAGPDTQYF
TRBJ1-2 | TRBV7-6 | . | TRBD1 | TGTGCCAGCAGCCCTGGACAGGGCGGCTATGGCTACACCTTC | CASSPGQGGYGYTF